Listed here are 25 T cell receptor beta chains from one sample, sequenced in a study of blood T cell repertoires in COVID-19. TCRdb keeps only in-frame clones here, not all; method: immunoSEQ multiplex PCR. The table records a few hundred thousand clones, 75% to 90% of them present only once. The sequenced material came from peripheral blood. Receptor source: a woman aged 40 to 49 with acute or convalescent COVID-19.

The chain employs TRBV10-2 and TRBJ2-2, with 9 bases matching TRBD2. Trimming took 2 bases from V and 5 from J; bases not matched to a gene: 3. CDR1 is WSHSY, CDR2 SAAADI, per germline. This CDR3 contains 15 residues. The CDR3 DNA sequence: TGCGCCAGCAGTGAGGGACTAGCGAGGACCGGGGAGCTGTTTTTT. It codes for CASSEGLARTGELFF.

J is TRBJ2-3 and V is TRBV11-2; a weak D match, TRBD2 (6 bases). The CDR3 runs to 13 residues. The ends were cut back, 5 bases at V and 6 bases at J, with 12 bases in the middle. Looked up from germline, CDR1 is SGHAT and CDR2 is FQNNGV. Here the CDR3 DNA reads TGTGCCAGCAGCCCCGGGACTCCTGATACGCAGTATTTT. Translation gives CASSPGTPDTQYF.

About this clone itself: An end of the junction does not agree with germline; a read error may underlie this. The gene calls are TRBV6-6 and TRBJ1-1, with no clear D. Germline loops: CDR1 MNHNY, CDR2 SVGAGI (reference sequence). This CDR3 has 14 residues. The CDR3 bases are TGTACCAGCAGTTATGTCCGAGTGGACACTGAAGCTTTCTTT. It translates to CTSSYVRVDTEAFF.

This chain uses TRBV10-3 with TRBJ2-1; possibly TRBD1 for D (5 bases). The CDR3 contains 12 residues. Looked up from germline, CDR1 is ENHRY and CDR2 is SYGVKD. V was trimmed by 8 bases and J by 6 bases, leaving 11 bases between them. The CDR3 DNA sequence: TGTGCCATCTCGACAGTCTTCAATGAGCAGTTCTTC. Encoded protein: CAISTVFNEQFF.

This chain joins TRBV14 and TRBJ2-7; no reliable D call. Trimming removed 1 base at V and 2 bases at J, with 9 bases between. Germline-derived CDR1 and CDR2 are SGHDN and FVKESK. This CDR3 contains 14 residues. CDR3 sequence reads: CASSQVPRAYEQYV. DNA for the CDR3: TGTGCCAGCAGCCAAGTCCCCCGGGCCTACGAGCAGTACGTC.

In its sample, this clone was seen once. J is TRBJ1-2 and V is TRBV4-2, with 7 bases identical to TRBD1. This CDR3 region has 17 residues. Looked up from germline, CDR1 is LGHNA and CDR2 is YNFKEQ. The trim removed 3 bases at V and 8 bases at J, leaving 18 bases unmatched. This CDR3 reads CASSHLGPTGKGGGYTF. CDR3 bases: TGTGCCAGCAGCCATCTTGGGCCGACAGGGAAAGGAGGAGGCTACACCTTC.

The V and J genes are TRBV5-5 and TRBJ1-5; TRBD1 matches 8 bases. From germline, CDR1 is SGHKS and CDR2 YYEKEE (reference sequence). The V segment lost 5 bases and the J segment 6 bases; nucleotides outside the gene matches: 13. The CDR3 loop spans 16 amino acids. CDR3 nucleotide sequence: TGTGCCAGCAGTCGAGCGACAGGGGAGGTCGGTCAGCCCCAGCATTTT. This codes for CASSRATGEVGQPQHF.

Only one count was recorded for this clone. The chain recombines TRBV18 with TRBJ1-2, with a tentative D call TRBD1 (5 bases). Trimming cost V 3 bases and J 3 bases, with 8 bases left between them. This CDR3 contains 13 residues. The germline V gene encodes CDR1 KGHSH and CDR2 LQKENI. This CDR3 is CASSPSGDYGYTF. The CDR3, as DNA: TGTGCCAGCTCACCGTCGGGGGACTATGGCTACACCTTC.

The chain uses TRBV5-6 and TRBJ1-1; 11 bases map to TRBD1. The germline gives CDR1 SGHDT, CDR2 YYEEEE. The CDR3 has 17 amino acids. J lost 0 bases, V lost 5 bases, and 9 bases had no gene match. CDR3 sequence (DNA): TGTGCCAGCAGGTACCGAAGGACAGGGGGCGTGAACACTGAAGCTTTCTTT. It translates to CASRYRRTGGVNTEAFF.

This clone occurred a few times. Additional DNA sequences in this sample encode the identical CDR3. The rearrangement uses TRBV7-3 and TRBJ1-2; D is unresolved. This CDR3 region has 13 residues. Trimming took off 1 base at V and 6 bases at J, with 9 bases between the two ends. CDR1 is SGHTA and CDR2 is FQGTGA in the germline V gene. The DNA of the CDR3 is TGTGCCAGCAGCTTAAACGGTGTGAATGGCTACACCTTC. Translation gives CASSLNGVNGYTF.

The chain recombines TRBV12-3 or TRBV12-4 with TRBJ1-2; tentative D call: TRBD1 (5 bases). V lost 5 bases, J lost 6 bases, and 13 bases lay in between. This CDR3 spans 13 amino acids. The CDR3 coding sequence is TGTGCCAGCAGTACCCGGTCAGGGAATGGCTACACCTTC. Encoded protein: CASSTRSGNGYTF.

The chain uses TRBV3-1 (or the pseudogene TRBV3-2) and TRBJ2-1, with D maybe TRBD2 (6 bases). Trimming shortened V by 1 base and J by 2 bases, and 18 bases separated the two germline ends. The CDR3 sequence is 18 residues long. Germline CDR1 LGHDT, CDR2 YNNKEL (reference sequence). DNA of the CDR3: TGTGCCAGCAGCCAAGCCTACGGGGACGGGGGAGCCTACAATGAGCAGTTCTTC. Translating it yields CASSQAYGDGGAYNEQFF.

This clone was recorded only once. The chain is built from TRBV5-6 and TRBJ1-1; 7 bases are shared with TRBD1. The germline V gene has CDR1 SGHDT and CDR2 YYEEEE. The V segment lost 1 base and the J segment 10 bases; nucleotides outside the gene matches: 7. The CDR3 spans 13 residues. This CDR3 is CASSLKQGDGAFF. In DNA, the CDR3 is TGTGCCAGCAGCTTGAAGCAGGGGGACGGAGCTTTCTTT.

V and J are TRBV6-1 and TRBJ1-1, with 8 bases matching TRBD1. This CDR3 spans 16 amino acids. Germline lookup yields CDR1 MNHNS and CDR2 SASEGT. Germline trimming cut 4 bases from V and 1 base from J; bases unmatched to any gene: 8. CDR3 DNA sequence: TGTGCCAGCAGTGCAAGATGGACAGGGTCGAACACTGAAGCTTTCTTT. This codes for CASSARWTGSNTEAFF.

The chain combines TRBV2 with TRBJ2-5; D perhaps matches TRBD1 (5 bases). V gave up 2 bases and J gave up 5 bases, with 9 bases separating them. The CDR3 is 13 amino acids. Germline V lookup: CDR1 SNHLY, CDR2 FYNNEI. In DNA form, the CDR3 reads TGTGCCAGCAGTGAACAGGGCCGGGAGACCCAGTACTTC. Its protein is CASSEQGRETQYF.

This sequence joins TRBV19 and TRBJ1-2; 8 bases fit TRBD1. This CDR3 has 16 amino acids. Per the germline V gene, CDR1 is LNHDA and CDR2 is SQIVND (reference sequence). The junction had 14 bases not matched to a gene; V was cut back by 7 bases and J by 4 bases. CDR3 sequence reads: CASTNLGQGESYGYTF. The DNA for the CDR3 is TGTGCCAGTACCAACCTAGGACAGGGAGAGAGCTATGGCTACACCTTC.

The CDR3 region is CASGERVNEKLFF. DNA for the CDR3: TGTGCCAGTGGGGAGCGGGTAAATGAAAAACTGTTTTTT. The chain links TRBV11-2 to TRBJ1-4; D gene unclear. The CDR3 spans 13 residues. Germline CDR1 SGHAT, CDR2 FQNNGV. Trimming pared 9 bases from V and 5 bases from J, leaving 13 bases between.

This clone appeared a single time. The rearrangement uses TRBV18 and TRBJ2-1; 8 bases match TRBD1. Germline CDR1 reads KGHSH; CDR2 reads LQKENI. Unmatched junction bases numbered 6, after V lost 4 bases and J lost 1 base. This CDR3 is 16 amino acids long. The CDR3 region is CASSRRTGSSYNEQFF. The CDR3 nucleotides are TGTGCCAGCTCACGGCGGACAGGGTCATCCTACAATGAGCAGTTCTTC.

The chain combines TRBV24-1 with TRBJ2-1; possible D gene TRBD1, 6 bases. There are 15 residues in the CDR3. V gave up 9 bases and J gave up 2 bases, with 16 bases separating them. CDR1 and CDR2 (germline): KGHDR, SFDVKD. The CDR3 region is CATQNPGTTYNEQFF. The DNA of the CDR3 is TGTGCCACCCAGAACCCGGGGACAACCTACAATGAGCAGTTCTTC.

The J gene is TRBJ2-5, the V gene TRBV15; a possible D gene is TRBD1 (6 bases). This CDR3 contains 13 residues. V was shortened by 5 bases and J by 5 bases, with 12 bases between the two germline ends. Germline V gives CDR1 LNHNV, CDR2 YYDKDF (reference sequence). The CDR3 nucleotides are TGTGCCACCAGCCAAGACAGGAGGGAGACCCAGTACTTC. The encoded protein is CATSQDRRETQYF.

This chain uses TRBV5-1 with TRBJ1-2, with 10 bases that match TRBD1. This CDR3 region has 16 residues. V trimming: 4 bases; J trimming: 3 bases; junction bases outside the gene matches: 9. Germline V gene data show CDR1 as SGHRS and CDR2 as YFSETQ. CDR3 loop: CASSSRGQGVDYGYTF. The DNA for the CDR3 is TGCGCCAGCAGCAGTAGAGGACAGGGGGTTGACTATGGCTACACCTTC.

This chain links TRBV7-6 with TRBJ2-5; 9 nucleotides line up with TRBD2. J gave up 4 bases and V 2 bases, and 2 bases lay outside the gene matches. The CDR3 extends over 14 amino acids. Germline V gene sequence: CDR1 SGHVS, CDR2 FNYEAQ. As DNA, the CDR3 is TGTGCCAGCAGCTTACCACTAGCGGGAGAGACCCAGTACTTC. It encodes CASSLPLAGETQYF.

The chain is built from TRBV10-3 and TRBJ1-1, with TRBD1 matching 8 bases. Germline CDR1 and CDR2: ENHRY and SYGVKD. The CDR3 runs to 14 residues. The trim removed 6 bases at V and 1 base at J, leaving 4 bases unmatched. In DNA form, the CDR3 reads TGTGCCATCAGGACAGGGGAGGCGAACACTGAAGCTTTCTTT. As protein: CAIRTGEANTEAFF.

This clone was recorded only once. The V gene is TRBV10-2, the J gene TRBJ1-2; 7 nucleotides align to TRBD1. J lost 14 bases, V lost 0 bases, and 12 bases had no gene match. The CDR3 loop spans 14 amino acids. Germline V gene sequence: CDR1 WSHSY, CDR2 SAAADI. The CDR3 is CASSESYPTGARTF. In DNA, the CDR3 is TGCGCCAGCAGTGAGTCATATCCTACAGGGGCGAGAACCTTC.

The CDR3 nucleotides are TGTGCCAGCAGTTTATATCAGGGGTCCTACGAGCAGTACGTC. It specifies CASSLYQGSYEQYV. V usage is TRBV27 and J usage is TRBJ2-7, with D tentatively TRBD1 (6 bases). With 1 base removed from V and 1 base from J, the gap between germline ends came to 8 bases. The germline gives CDR1 MNHEY, CDR2 SMNVEV (reference sequence). The CDR3 totals 14 residues.